This T cell receptor (beta chain) appears in the sequencing data of a study of somatic mutations in cytotoxic T cells in rheumatoid arthritis. Blood donors of median age around 51 years (range 21-70), 55% to 70% of them female, formed the healthy controls. Purity of the CD4+ and CD8+ cells, isolated by positive magnetic bead selection, was checked by flow cytometry. Here immunoSEQ multiplex PCR was the method, and the copy in TCRdb shows in-frame clones only, minus some. The sample has 12,000 or so clones; roughly four fifths are singletons. The junction had 16 bases not matched to a gene; V was cut back by 6 bases and J by 3 bases. The CDR3 contains 18 residues. Looked up from germline, CDR1 is LGHNT and CDR2 is FRNRAP. Study-wide points: CD8+ clonality increased with age in rheumatoid arthritis patients but not in healthy controls. Statistically, CD8+ T-cell clonality was not significantly distinct between individuals with rheumatoid arthritis and age-matched healthy controls.

Comment on this clone: Antigen specificity is unknown.

The TCR comes from a woman in her sixties or seventies in good health. Sequenced: CD8+ T cells sorted from blood. This chain connects TRBV12-5 to TRBJ1-1, with 10 bases aligning to TRBD1. CDR3 sequence reads: CASGLTGGGGLYDTEAFF. CDR3 nucleotide sequence: TGTGCTAGTGGACTGACAGGGGGCGGAGGCCTGTACGACACTGAAGCTTTCTTT.